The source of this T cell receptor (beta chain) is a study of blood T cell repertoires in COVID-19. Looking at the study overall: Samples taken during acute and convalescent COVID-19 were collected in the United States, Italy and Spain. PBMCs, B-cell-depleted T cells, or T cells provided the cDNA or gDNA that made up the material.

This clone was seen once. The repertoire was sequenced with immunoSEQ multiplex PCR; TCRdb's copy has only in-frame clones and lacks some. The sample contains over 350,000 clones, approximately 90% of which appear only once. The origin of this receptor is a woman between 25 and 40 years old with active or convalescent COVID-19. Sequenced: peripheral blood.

The CDR3 loop is CASSQSLAGATGNTGELFF. In DNA, the CDR3 is TGTGCCAGCAGCCAATCGCTAGCGGGGGCTACAGGGAACACCGGGGAGCTGTTTTTT. The V call is TRBV4-2, the J call TRBJ2-2; TRBD2 agrees at 10 bases. The ends lost 2 bases at V and 1 base at J; junction bases unmatched: 10. The length of the CDR3 is 19 residues. Germline assignment: CDR1 LGHNA and CDR2 YNFKEQ.